This is a list of T cell receptor beta chains from one sample in a study of cytomegalovirus exposure and HLA in healthy donors. Profiled with immunoSEQ multiplex PCR; TCRdb holds only in-frame clones, not every one. This table lists more than 200,000 clones. The sequencing sample was made of PBMCs. Source of these receptors: a woman younger than 45 in good health and CMV-seropositive. The CDR3 runs from the conserved cysteine through the conserved F or W.

v_gene: TRBV30; CDR3aa: CAWSVTGASDTQYF
v_gene: TRBV2; CDR3aa: CASSEQKAGAYYEQYF
v_gene: TRBV7-2; CDR3aa: CASSLRRLASYNEQFF
v_gene: TRBV6-1; CDR3aa: CASGQIYEQYF
v_gene: TRBV30; CDR3aa: CAWSVPGQDHEQYF
v_gene: TRBV13; CDR3aa: CASSLRPAGQGTYEQYF
v_gene: TRBV27; CDR3aa: CASSLHQPQHF
v_gene: TRBV19; CDR3aa: CASSRPGTVQPQHF
v_gene: TRBV4-1; CDR3aa: CASSRRLGVNEKLFF
v_gene: TRBV2; CDR3aa: CASSVRGTSNQPQHF
v_gene: TRBV5-6; CDR3aa: CASSLFADQPQHF
v_gene: TRBV19; CDR3aa: CASMRGFNQPQHF
v_gene: TRBV14; CDR3aa: CASSPLAAGVTGELFF
v_gene: TRBV5-1; CDR3aa: CASSSEGEAFF
v_gene: TRBV11-3; CDR3aa: CASSPFRDTDTQYF
v_gene: TRBV6-4; CDR3aa: CASSEGDTGELFF
v_gene: TRBV6-1; CDR3aa: CASSVRDTTDTQYF
v_gene: TRBV4-1; CDR3aa: CASSQGTGTYEQYF
v_gene: TRBV11-2; CDR3aa: CASSLMAAGNTDTQYF
v_gene: TRBV27; CDR3aa: CASSLDRGAPRETQYF
v_gene: TRBV30; CDR3aa: CAWSGGDGGSYEQYF
v_gene: TRBV14; CDR3aa: CASSPAGGGYEQYF
v_gene: TRBV6-5; CDR3aa: CASSSTWNSPLHF
v_gene: TRBV5-4; CDR3aa: CASRTGTSGNIAPDTQYF
v_gene: TRBV2; CDR3aa: CASSRDYNTGELFF
v_gene: TRBV29-1; CDR3aa: CSVEDGTAFNEKLFF
v_gene: TRBV27; CDR3aa: CASSSGQGAPGTDTQYF
v_gene: TRBV19; CDR3aa: CASSTGLAGPSYEQYF
v_gene: TRBV28; CDR3aa: CASIIRGGQTEAFF
v_gene: TRBV27; CDR3aa: CASSLGSEAFF
v_gene: TRBV2; CDR3aa: CASRGQGSSPLHF
v_gene: TRBV6-1; CDR3aa: CASSEVAGGYNEQFF
v_gene: TRBV5-1; CDR3aa: CASSSGQPMNTEAFF
v_gene: TRBV18; CDR3aa: CASSGTGEQPQHF
v_gene: TRBV5-4; CDR3aa: CASSLEQGREETQYF
v_gene: TRBV2; CDR3aa: CASSRLTSGQETQYF
v_gene: TRBV7-9; CDR3aa: CASSFERGTEAFF
v_gene: TRBV7-7; CDR3aa: CASSLQFTEAFF
v_gene: TRBV5-4; CDR3aa: CASSLEGGSNQPQHF
v_gene: TRBV7-8; CDR3aa: CASSRSFGETQYF